The present T cell receptor (beta chain) was sequenced within a study of OX40 agonist ivuxolimab in advanced cancers. Study summary: A partial response was reached by three patients: one with hepatocellular carcinoma and two with cutaneous melanoma.

Blood sampling was done at baseline, cycle 4 day 1, and cycle 7 day 1. The repertoire was sequenced with immunoSEQ multiplex PCR; TCRdb's copy has only in-frame clones and lacks some. In the table there are 45,000 to 75,000 clones, 82% of which are singletons. The V gene's germline CDR1 is SGHRS and CDR2 YFSETQ. Trimming at V came to 5 bases and at J to 3 bases, leaving 5 bases not matched to a gene. CDR3 length: 14 residues. The sequence derives from an adult with an advanced solid tumor such as melanoma, head and neck, liver or kidney cancer. The gene calls are TRBV5-1 and TRBJ2-1; the match to TRBD1 covers 7 bases. Specimen: CD4+ or CD8+ T cells sorted from blood, collected in a trial of the OX40 agonist ivuxolimab. The CDR3 loop reads CASRYRDSYNEQFF. Here the CDR3 DNA reads TGCGCCAGCAGATACCGGGACAGCTACAATGAGCAGTTCTTC.